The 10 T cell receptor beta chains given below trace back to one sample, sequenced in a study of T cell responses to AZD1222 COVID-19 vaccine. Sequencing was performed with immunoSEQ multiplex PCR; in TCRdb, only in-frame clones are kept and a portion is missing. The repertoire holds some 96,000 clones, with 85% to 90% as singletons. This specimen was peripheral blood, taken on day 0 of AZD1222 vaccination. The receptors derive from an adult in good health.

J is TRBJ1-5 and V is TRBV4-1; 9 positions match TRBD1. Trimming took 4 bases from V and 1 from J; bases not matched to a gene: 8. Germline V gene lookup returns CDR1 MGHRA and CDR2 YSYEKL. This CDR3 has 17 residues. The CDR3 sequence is CASSPTGGGGSNQPQHF. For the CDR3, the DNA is TGCGCCAGCAGCCCGACAGGGGGTGGGGGAAGCAATCAGCCCCAGCATTTT.

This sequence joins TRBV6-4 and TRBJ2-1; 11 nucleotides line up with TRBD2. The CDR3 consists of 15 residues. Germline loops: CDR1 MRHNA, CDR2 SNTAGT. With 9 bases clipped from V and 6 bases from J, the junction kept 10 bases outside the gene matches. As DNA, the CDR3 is TGTGCCAGTTCCAAGACTAGCGGGGACCTCAATGAGCAGTTCTTC. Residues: CASSKTSGDLNEQFF.

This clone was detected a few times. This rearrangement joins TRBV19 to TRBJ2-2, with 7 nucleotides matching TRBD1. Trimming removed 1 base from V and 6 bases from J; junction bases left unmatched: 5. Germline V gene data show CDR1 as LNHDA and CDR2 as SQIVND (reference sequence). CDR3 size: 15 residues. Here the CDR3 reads CASSIGGRGSGELFF. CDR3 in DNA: TGTGCCAGTAGTATAGGAGGCAGGGGGTCCGGGGAGCTGTTTTTT. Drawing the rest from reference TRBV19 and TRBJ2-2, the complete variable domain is DGGITQSPKYLFRKEGQNVTLSCEQNLNHDAMYWYRQDPGQGLRLIYYSQIVNDFQKGDIAEGYSVSREKKESFPLTVTSAQKNPTAFYLCASSIGGRGSGELFFGEGSRLTVL.

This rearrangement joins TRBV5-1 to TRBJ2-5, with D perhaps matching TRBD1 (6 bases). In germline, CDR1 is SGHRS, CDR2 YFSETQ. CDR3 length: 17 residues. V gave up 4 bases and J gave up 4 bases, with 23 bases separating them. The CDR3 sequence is CASSPPGGSGVSETQYF. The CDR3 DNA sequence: TGCGCCAGCAGCCCGCCTGGAGGATCAGGGGTTTCAGAGACCCAGTACTTC.

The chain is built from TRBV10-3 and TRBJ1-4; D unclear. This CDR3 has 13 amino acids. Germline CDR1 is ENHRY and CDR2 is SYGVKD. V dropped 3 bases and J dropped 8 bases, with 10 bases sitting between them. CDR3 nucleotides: TGTGCCATCAGTGATGGGAGTGGAGAAAAACTGTTTTTT. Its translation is CAISDGSGEKLFF.

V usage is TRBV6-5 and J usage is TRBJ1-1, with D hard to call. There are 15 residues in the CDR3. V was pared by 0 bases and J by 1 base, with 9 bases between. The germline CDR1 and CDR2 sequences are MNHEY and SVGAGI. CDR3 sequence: CASSYSRGKNTEAFF. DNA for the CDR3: TGTGCCAGCAGTTACTCGCGCGGTAAGAACACTGAAGCTTTCTTT.

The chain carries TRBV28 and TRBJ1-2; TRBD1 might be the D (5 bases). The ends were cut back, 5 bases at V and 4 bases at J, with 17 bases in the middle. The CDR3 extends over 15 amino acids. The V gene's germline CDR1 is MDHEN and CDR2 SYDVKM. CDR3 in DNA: TGTGCCAGCAGTGGTATAGGGGTACTGATCTATGGCTACACCTTC. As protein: CASSGIGVLIYGYTF.

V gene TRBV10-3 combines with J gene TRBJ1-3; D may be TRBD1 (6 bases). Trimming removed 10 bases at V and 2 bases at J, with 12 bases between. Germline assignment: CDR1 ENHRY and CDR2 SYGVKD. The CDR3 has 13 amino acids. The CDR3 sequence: CATRGGPGNTIYF. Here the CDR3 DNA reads TGTGCCACCCGAGGGGGGCCTGGAAACACCATATATTTT.

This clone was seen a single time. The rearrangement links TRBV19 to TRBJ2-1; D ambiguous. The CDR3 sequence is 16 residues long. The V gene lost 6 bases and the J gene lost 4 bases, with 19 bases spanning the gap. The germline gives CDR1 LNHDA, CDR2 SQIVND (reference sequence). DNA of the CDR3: TGTGCCAGTAGGACCTTAGTGTCTGGAATGTACAATGAGCAGTTCTTC. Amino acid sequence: CASRTLVSGMYNEQFF.

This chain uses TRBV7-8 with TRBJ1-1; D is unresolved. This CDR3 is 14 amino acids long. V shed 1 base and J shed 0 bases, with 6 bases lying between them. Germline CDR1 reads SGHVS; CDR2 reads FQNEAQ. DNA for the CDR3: TGTGCCAGCAGCTTAGACGGGATGAACACTGAAGCTTTCTTT. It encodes CASSLDGMNTEAFF.